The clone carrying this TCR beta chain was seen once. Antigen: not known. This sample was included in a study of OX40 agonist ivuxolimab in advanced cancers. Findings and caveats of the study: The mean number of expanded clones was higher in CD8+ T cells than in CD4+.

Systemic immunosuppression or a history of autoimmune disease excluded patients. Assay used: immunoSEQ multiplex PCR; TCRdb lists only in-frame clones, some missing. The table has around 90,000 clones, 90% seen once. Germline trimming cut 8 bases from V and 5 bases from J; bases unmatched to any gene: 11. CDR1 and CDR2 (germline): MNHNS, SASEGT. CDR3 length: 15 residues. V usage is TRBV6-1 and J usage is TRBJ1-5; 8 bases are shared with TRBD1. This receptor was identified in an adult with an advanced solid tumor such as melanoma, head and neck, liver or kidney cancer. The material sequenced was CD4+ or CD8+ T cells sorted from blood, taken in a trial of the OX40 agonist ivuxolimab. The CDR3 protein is CASRVWTGSDQPQHF. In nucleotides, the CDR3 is TGTGCCAGCCGGGTGTGGACAGGGTCAGATCAGCCCCAGCATTTT.